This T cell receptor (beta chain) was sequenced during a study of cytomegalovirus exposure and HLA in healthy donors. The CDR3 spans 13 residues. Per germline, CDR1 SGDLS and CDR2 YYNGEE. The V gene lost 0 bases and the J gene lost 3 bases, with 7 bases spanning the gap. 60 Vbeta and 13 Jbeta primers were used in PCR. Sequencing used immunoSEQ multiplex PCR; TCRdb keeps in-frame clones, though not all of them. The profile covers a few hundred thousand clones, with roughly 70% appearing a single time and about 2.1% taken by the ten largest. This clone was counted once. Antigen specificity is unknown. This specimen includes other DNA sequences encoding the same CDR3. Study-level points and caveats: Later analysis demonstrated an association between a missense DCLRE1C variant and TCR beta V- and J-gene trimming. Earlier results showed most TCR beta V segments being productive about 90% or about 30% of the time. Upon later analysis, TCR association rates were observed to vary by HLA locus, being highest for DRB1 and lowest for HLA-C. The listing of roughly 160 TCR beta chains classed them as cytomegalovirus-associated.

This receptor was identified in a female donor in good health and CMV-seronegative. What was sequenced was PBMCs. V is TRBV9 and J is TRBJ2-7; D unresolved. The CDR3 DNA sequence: TGTGCCAGCAGCGTAGGAGAGAGCTACGAGCAGTACTTC. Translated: CASSVGESYEQYF.